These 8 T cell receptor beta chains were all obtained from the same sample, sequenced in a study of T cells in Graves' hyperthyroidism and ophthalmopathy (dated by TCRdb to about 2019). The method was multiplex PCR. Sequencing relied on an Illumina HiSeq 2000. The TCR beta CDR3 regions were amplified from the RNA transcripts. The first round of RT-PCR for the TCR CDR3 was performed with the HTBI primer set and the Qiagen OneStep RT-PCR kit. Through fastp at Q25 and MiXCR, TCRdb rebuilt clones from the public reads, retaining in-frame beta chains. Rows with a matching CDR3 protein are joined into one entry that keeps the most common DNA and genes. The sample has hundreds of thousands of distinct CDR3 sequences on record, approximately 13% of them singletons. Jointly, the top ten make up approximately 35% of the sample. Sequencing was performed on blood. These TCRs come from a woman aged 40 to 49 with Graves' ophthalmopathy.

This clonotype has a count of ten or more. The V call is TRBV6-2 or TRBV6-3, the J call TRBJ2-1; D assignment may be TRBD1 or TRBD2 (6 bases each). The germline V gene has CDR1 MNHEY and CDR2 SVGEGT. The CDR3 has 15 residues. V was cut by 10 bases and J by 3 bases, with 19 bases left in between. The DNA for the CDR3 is TGTGCCACCATGGATGGGGGGCATGGCTACAATGAGCAGTTCTTC. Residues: CATMDGGHGYNEQFF.

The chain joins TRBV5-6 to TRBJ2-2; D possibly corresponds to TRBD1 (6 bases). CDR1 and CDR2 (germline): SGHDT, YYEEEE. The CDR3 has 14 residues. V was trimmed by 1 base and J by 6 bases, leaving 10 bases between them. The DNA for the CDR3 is TGTGCCAGCAGCTTGAACAGGGCCGCCGGGGAGCTGTTTTTT. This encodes CASSLNRAAGELFF.

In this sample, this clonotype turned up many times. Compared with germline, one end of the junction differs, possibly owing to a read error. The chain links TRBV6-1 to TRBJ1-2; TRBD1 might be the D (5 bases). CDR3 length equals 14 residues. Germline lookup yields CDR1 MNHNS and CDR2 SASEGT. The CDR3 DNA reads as TGTGCCAGCAACCTAGGGGCCAGCAACTCTGGCTACACCTTC. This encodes CASNLGASNSGYTF.

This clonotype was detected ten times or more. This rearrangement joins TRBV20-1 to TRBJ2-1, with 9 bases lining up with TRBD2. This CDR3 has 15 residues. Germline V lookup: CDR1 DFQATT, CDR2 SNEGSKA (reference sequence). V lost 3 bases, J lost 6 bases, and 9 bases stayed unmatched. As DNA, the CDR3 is TGCAGTGCTAGTGGGCCGGGACTAGCTTCCAATGAGCAGTTCTTC. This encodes CSASGPGLASNEQFF.

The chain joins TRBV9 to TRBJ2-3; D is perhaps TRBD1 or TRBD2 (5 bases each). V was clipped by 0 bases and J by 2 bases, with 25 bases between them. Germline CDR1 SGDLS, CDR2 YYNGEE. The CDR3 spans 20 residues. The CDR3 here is CASSVELEVWGTNPTDTQYF. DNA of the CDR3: TGTGCCAGCAGCGTAGAATTGGAGGTTTGGGGGACCAACCCCACAGATACGCAGTATTTT. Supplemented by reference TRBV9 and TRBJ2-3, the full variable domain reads DSGVTQTPKHLITATGQRVTLRCSPRSGDLSVYWYQQSLDQGLQFLIQYYNGEERAKGNILERFSAQQFPDLHSELNLSSLELGDSALYFCASSVELEVWGTNPTDTQYFGPGTRLTVL.

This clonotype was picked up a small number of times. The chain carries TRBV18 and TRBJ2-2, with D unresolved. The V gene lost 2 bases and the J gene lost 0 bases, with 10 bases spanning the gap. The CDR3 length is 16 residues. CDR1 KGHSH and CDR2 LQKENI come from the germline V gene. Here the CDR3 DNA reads TGTGCCAGCTCACCAATGCTCAGCACGAACACCGGGGAGCTGTTTTTT. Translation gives CASSPMLSTNTGELFF. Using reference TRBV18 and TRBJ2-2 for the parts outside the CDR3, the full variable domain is NAGVMQNPRHLVRRRGQEARLRCSPMKGHSHVYWYRQLPEEGLKFMVYLQKENIIDESGMPKERFSAEFPKEGPSILRIQQVVRGDSAAYFCASSPMLSTNTGELFFGEGSRLTVL.

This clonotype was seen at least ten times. DNA for the CDR3: TGTGCCAGCAGTTTTAACAGGGGATTTTATGGCTACACCTTC. Translation: CASSFNRGFYGYTF. The chain couples TRBV27 to TRBJ1-2, with 7 nucleotides matching TRBD1. This CDR3 contains 14 residues. V gave up 3 bases and J gave up 5 bases; unmatched junction bases: 6. Germline assignment: CDR1 MNHEY and CDR2 SMNVEV (reference sequence).

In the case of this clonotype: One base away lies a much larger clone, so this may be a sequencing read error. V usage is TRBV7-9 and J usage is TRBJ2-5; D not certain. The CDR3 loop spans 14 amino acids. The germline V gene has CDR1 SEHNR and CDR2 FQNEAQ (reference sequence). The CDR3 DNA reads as TGTTCCAGCAGCCCAATTTTGAGGAAAGAGACCCAGTACTTC. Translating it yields CSSSPILRKETQYF. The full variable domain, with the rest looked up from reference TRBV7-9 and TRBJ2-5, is DTGVSQNPRHKITKRGQNVTFRCDPISEHNRLYWYRQTLGQGPEFLTYFQNEAQLEKSRLLSDRFSAERPKGSFSTLEIQRTEQGDSAMYLCSSSPILRKETQYFGPGTRLLVL.